This T cell receptor beta chain was profiled in a study of CD8 T cells in Susac syndrome (dated by TCRdb to between 2018 and 2020). As for the study more broadly: Whether CD8+ T cell activation and differentiation in Susac syndrome was antigen driven was tested using repertoire sequencing. Here is what the overall study found, with its caveats: The number of individuals in the TCR sequencing and HLA analysis was recognized as being relatively small.

A note on this clonotype: The antigen this receptor binds is unknown. Base qualities were left out, and no much larger clone turns up one base away.

RNA was extracted with the RNeasy kit and 0.5 to 1 ug was reverse transcribed using random hexamers. The immunoSEQ multiplex PCR assay, which covers 54 Vbeta and 13 Jbeta segments, was used to amplify TCR beta CDR3 regions. Bias from PCR amplification was corrected by using a synthetic template baseline for primer optimization and for computational correction. The original methods were these. Reads were annotated to V, D and J genes according to IMGT and were analyzed with immunoSEQ Analyzer, with only productive sequences retained. To calculate clonality, Shannon entropy was normalized by log2 of the number of productive unique sequences and then subtracted from one. For each patient and control, public and private clones were evaluated among the 100 most prevalent clones. Clones were defined as Susac-specific if absent from the healthy and MS cohorts, from 900 to 1,300 published viral clones and from other ImmuneACCESS disease sequences. TCRdb trimmed the raw reads at Q25, called clones with MiXCR and kept productive beta chains. Under each unique CDR3 protein, matching rows form one entry showing the most common genes and DNA. None of the V and J calls come from the authors' own analysis; TCRdb made them. The sample yields approximately 120,000 distinct CDR3 sequences; about 94% were counted once. Roughly 0.08% of the sample goes to the ten largest clones.

Peripheral blood CD8+ and CD4+ T cells from healthy donors, Susac syndrome patients and multiple sclerosis patients were profiled by high-throughput TCR beta sequencing. The healthy donors served as controls matched for age and sex. Bulk CD8+ and CD4+ T cells were purified magnetically by negative isolation, whereas CD8+ TEMRA cells were enriched by FACS. Blood was drawn into EDTA tubes, processed within 24 hours, and PBMCs were isolated by density gradient centrifugation. PBMCs intended for TCR sequencing were frozen in liquid nitrogen and were later thawed in a 37 degrees C water bath. A purity of at least 90% was achieved for sorted or isolated CD4+, CD8+ and CD8+ TEMRA cells. Based on the germline V gene, the CDR1 and CDR2 sequences are MNHNS and SASEGT. From cysteine to phenylalanine, the CDR3 is 13 amino acids long. The sequence is cut down to CDR3 DNA, 39 bases in frame from base 1. Relative to germline, V is 5 bases shorter and J is 7 bases shorter, with 11 bases between their ends.

The source is a human donor in good health. Input material: CD4+ T cells from PBMCs. The sequence links TRBV6-1 to TRBJ1-4, with the D segment identity uncertain. The DNA sequence is as follows: TGTGCCAGCAGTACCCCGAGTGTTGAAAAACTGTTTTTT. It translates as CASSTPSVEKLFF.